The sequence of this TCR beta chain was determined in a study of cytomegalovirus exposure and HLA in healthy donors. V dropped 5 bases and J dropped 4; count of bases not matched to a gene: 7. This CDR3 region has 14 residues. Germline CDR1 and CDR2: SGHTA and FQGNSA. Use of 60 Vbeta and 13 Jbeta primers characterized the PCR. Some clones are missing from TCRdb's copy, which holds only in-frame ones; the method was immunoSEQ multiplex PCR. The sample includes roughly 120,000 clones, approximately 79% of them seen just once. Regarding the study as a whole: TCR beta chains numbering more than 150 were designated cytomegalovirus-associated. Among the sequence variants, a highly shared cluster was likely an artifact of sequencing. Some public TCRs appeared in many individuals, while most sequences were rare.

For this clone: Its antigen is unknown.

The material sequenced was PBMCs. This clonotype was obtained from a man between 50 and 59 years old in good health and CMV-seropositive. V is TRBV7-2 and J is TRBJ2-7, with 8 bases aligning to TRBD2. The CDR3 DNA follows: TGTGCCAGCAGCCGAACTAGCGGTTCGTACGAGCAGTACTTC. It yields the protein CASSRTSGSYEQYF. Complete variable domain (other parts from reference TRBV7-2 and TRBJ2-7): GAGVSQSPSNKVTEKGKDVELRCDPISGHTALYWYRQSLGQGLEFLIYFQGNSAPDKSGLPSDRFSAERTGGSVSTLTIQRTQQEDSAVYLCASSRTSGSYEQYFGPGTRLTVT.